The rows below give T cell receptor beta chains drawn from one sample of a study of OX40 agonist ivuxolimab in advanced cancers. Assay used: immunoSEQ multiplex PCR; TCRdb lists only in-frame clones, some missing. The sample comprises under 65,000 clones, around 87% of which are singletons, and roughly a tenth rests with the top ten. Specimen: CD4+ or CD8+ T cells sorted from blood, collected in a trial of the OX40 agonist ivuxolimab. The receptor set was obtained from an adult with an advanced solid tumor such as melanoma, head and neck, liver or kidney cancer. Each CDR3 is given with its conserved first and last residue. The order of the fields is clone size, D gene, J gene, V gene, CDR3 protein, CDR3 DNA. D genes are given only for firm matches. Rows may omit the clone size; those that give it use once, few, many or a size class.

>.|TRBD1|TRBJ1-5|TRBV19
CASSITGGGQPQHF
TGTGCCAGTAGTATTACAGGGGGTGGTCAGCCCCAGCATTTT
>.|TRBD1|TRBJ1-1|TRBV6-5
CASSYGGGARNTEAFF
TGTGCCAGCAGTTACGGAGGGGGCGCCCGGAACACTGAAGCTTTCTTT
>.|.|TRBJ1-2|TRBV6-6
CASSYSRGRYAGYTF
TGTGCCAGCAGTTACTCGCGGGGCAGGTATGCTGGCTACACCTTC
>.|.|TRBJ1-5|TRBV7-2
CASSTTPAGQPQHF
TGTGCCAGCAGCACGACGCCGGCGGGTCAGCCCCAGCATTTT
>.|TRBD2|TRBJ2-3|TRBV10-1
CASSPSGGMDTQYF
TGCGCCAGCAGTCCGAGCGGGGGAATGGATACGCAGTATTTT
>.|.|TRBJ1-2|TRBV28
CASSPGTIEANYGYTF
TGTGCCAGCAGTCCCGGGACAATCGAAGCTAACTATGGCTACACCTTC
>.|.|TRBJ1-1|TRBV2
CASSVDRTEAFF
TGTGCCAGCAGTGTGGACCGGACTGAAGCTTTCTTT
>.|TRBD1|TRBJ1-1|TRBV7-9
CASSLAQGFTEAFF
TGTGCCAGCAGCTTAGCACAGGGGTTCACTGAAGCTTTCTTT
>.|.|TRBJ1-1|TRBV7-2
CASSLGFHRALNTEAFF
TGTGCCAGCAGCTTAGGTTTTCACAGGGCGTTGAACACTGAAGCTTTCTTT
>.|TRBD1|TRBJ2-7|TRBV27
CASRPSGQGYEQYF
TGTGCCAGCAGGCCATCGGGACAGGGTTACGAGCAGTACTTC
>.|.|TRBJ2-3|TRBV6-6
CASTSGQSTDTQYF
TGTGCCAGCACCTCTGGACAGAGCACAGATACGCAGTATTTT
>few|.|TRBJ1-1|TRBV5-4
CASSTERGPNTEAFF
TGTGCCAGCAGCACGGAGAGGGGACCCAACACTGAAGCTTTCTTT
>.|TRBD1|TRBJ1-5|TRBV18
CASSPGGGQNQPQHF
TGTGCCAGCTCACCGGGAGGGGGCCAAAATCAGCCCCAGCATTTT
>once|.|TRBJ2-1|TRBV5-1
CASSLADIYNEQFF
TGCGCCAGCAGCTTGGCGGATATATACAATGAGCAGTTCTTC